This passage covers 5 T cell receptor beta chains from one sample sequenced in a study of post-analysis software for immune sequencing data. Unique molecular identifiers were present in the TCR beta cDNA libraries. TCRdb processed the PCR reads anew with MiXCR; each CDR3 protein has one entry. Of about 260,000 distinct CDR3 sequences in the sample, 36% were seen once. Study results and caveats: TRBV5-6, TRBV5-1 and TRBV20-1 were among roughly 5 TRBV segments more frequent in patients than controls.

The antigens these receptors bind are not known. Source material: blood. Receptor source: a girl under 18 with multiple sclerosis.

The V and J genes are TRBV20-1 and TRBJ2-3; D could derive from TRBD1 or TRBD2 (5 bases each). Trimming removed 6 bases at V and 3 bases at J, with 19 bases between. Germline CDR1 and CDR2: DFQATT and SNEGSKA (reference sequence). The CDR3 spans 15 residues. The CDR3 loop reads CSAGRFGAQTDTQYF. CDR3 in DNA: TGCAGTGCCGGCCGTTTCGGGGCTCAGACAGATACGCAGTATTTT.

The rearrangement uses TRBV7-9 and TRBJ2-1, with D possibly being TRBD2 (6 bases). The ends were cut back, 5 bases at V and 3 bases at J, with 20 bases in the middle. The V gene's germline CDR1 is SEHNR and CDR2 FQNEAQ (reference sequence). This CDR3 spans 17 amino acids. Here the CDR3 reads CASSPGGWSPNYNEQFF. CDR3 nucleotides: TGTGCCAGCAGCCCCGGAGGGTGGAGCCCCAACTACAATGAGCAGTTCTTC.

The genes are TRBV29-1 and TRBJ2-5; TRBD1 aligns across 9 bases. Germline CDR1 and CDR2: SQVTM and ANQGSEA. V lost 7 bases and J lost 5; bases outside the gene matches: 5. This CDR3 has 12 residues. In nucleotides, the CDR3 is TGCAGCGGGACAGGGGTTCTGGAGACCCAGTACTTC. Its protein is CSGTGVLETQYF.

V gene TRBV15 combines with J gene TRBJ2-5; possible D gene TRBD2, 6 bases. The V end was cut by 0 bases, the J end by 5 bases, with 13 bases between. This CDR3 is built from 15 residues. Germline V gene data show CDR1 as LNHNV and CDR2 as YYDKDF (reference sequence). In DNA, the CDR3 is TGTGCCACCAGCAGAGATGGAGGGGAGAGTGAGACCCAGTACTTC. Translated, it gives CATSRDGGESETQYF.

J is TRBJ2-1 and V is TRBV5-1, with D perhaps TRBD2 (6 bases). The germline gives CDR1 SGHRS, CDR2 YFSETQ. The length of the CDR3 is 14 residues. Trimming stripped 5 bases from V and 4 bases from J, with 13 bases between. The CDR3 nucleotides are TGCGCCAGCAGGGAGGTAGCGGCATACAATGAGCAGTTCTTC. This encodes CASREVAAYNEQFF.